Following are 10 T cell receptor beta chains from one sample sequenced in a study of CD8+CD57+ T cells in acquired aplastic anemia. For CDR3 and TCR beta VDJ profiling, genomic DNA was the template used. MiXCR, applied by TCRdb to the reads, yields one record per CDR3 protein. The sample records approximately 65,000 distinct CDR3 sequences, 50% to 70% being singletons. The sequencing input was sorted CD4+, CD8+, or CD8+CD57+ T cells (not recorded which) from PBMCs. These TCRs come from a human donor in good health, serving as a control.

The chain employs TRBV24-1 and TRBJ1-5; 8 bases agree with TRBD1. This CDR3 region has 16 residues. CDR1 KGHDR and CDR2 SFDVKD come from the germline V gene. The junction had 14 bases not matched to a gene; V was cut back by 7 bases and J by 7 bases. CDR3 loop: CATSYPGRGPGQPQHF. The CDR3 DNA follows: TGTGCCACCAGCTACCCGGGCAGGGGGCCGGGGCAGCCCCAGCATTTT.

This chain joins TRBV6-1 and TRBJ2-7; no reliable D call. Trimming cost V 0 bases and J 4 bases, with 7 bases left between them. The CDR3 extends over 13 amino acids. The germline gives CDR1 MNHNS, CDR2 SASEGT. Here the CDR3 DNA reads TGTGCCAGCAGTGAAGCGGCGGAGTACGAGCAGTACTTC. It specifies CASSEAAEYEQYF.

This clonotype has ten or more counts. The rearrangement links TRBV7-9 to TRBJ2-7, with 15 bases identical to TRBD2. The CDR3 spans 17 residues. J gave up 0 bases and V 6 bases, and 6 bases lay outside the gene matches. The germline V gene has CDR1 SEHNR and CDR2 FQNEAQ (reference sequence). DNA of the CDR3: TGTGCCAGCAGTACCGGGACTAGCGGGAGGAGCTCCTACGAGCAGTACTTC. Residues: CASSTGTSGRSSYEQYF.

The chain recombines TRBV9 with TRBJ2-5, with TRBD1 matching over 9 bases. Germline CDR1 SGDLS, CDR2 YYNGEE. The CDR3 has 13 residues. Losses at the gene ends were 4 bases for V and 5 bases for J; bases not matched to a gene: 3. The CDR3 bases are TGTGCCAGCAGCTTGACAGGGGGTGAGACCCAGTACTTC. It encodes CASSLTGGETQYF.

This clonotype was observed at least ten times. The CDR3 here is CASSLGQKPTDTQYF. In nucleotides, the CDR3 is TGTGCCAGCAGCCTGGGTCAGAAGCCCACAGATACGCAGTATTTT. V gene TRBV12-3 or TRBV12-4 combines with J gene TRBJ2-3; D remains unclear. CDR3 length: 15 amino acids. Trimming shortened V by 6 bases and J by 2 bases, and 15 bases separated the two germline ends.

To note about this clonotype: A junction boundary mismatches the germline segment, possibly from a read error. The rearrangement links TRBV7-8 to TRBJ2-1, with D unresolved. Germline loops: CDR1 SGHVS, CDR2 FQNEAQ. The CDR3 is 12 amino acids. CDR3 residues: CASSLADNGQFF. The CDR3, as DNA: TGTGCCAGCAGCTTAGCTGACAATGGGCAGTTCTTC.

This clonotype has at least ten counts. The chain carries TRBV12-3 or TRBV12-4 and TRBJ2-1; TRBD2 aligns across 14 bases. The CDR3 contains 18 residues. Trimming removed 6 bases from V and 4 bases from J; junction bases left unmatched: 11. For the CDR3, the DNA is TGTGCCAGCAGAAAGACCGGGACTAGCGGGAGATTTTACAATGAGCAGTTCTTC. Translated: CASRKTGTSGRFYNEQFF.

Remarks on this clonotype: A much larger clone lies one base from this, so it may be a read error. The chain combines TRBV3-1 with TRBJ2-3; 8 nucleotides align to TRBD1. Per the germline V gene, CDR1 is LGHDT and CDR2 is YNNKEL (reference sequence). Unmatched junction bases numbered 11, after V lost 8 bases and J lost 4 bases. The CDR3 sequence is 15 residues long. The CDR3 loop is CASRPQGAGADTQYF. The CDR3 DNA follows: TGTGCCAGCCGCCCTCAGGGGGCCGGCGCAGATACGCAGTATTTT.

V and J are TRBV5-5 and TRBJ1-6; 7 bases are shared with TRBD1. The germline V gene has CDR1 SGHKS and CDR2 YYEKEE (reference sequence). Unmatched junction bases numbered 10, after V lost 0 bases and J lost 13 bases. The CDR3 covers 15 residues. The CDR3 DNA sequence: TGTGCCAGCAGCTTGGGCGGGGGACAGCGATCCCCCCTCCACTTT. This sequence encodes CASSLGGGQRSPLHF.

The V call is TRBV19, the J call TRBJ2-1; 9 nucleotides align to TRBD1. V shed 6 bases, J shed 5 bases, and the junction held 2 bases outside the gene matches. CDR1 and CDR2 from the germline V gene are LNHDA and SQIVND (reference sequence). This CDR3 has 13 residues. DNA of the CDR3: TGTGCCAGTAGGGGACAGGGCGACAATGAGCAGTTCTTC. As protein: CASRGQGDNEQFF. Together with reference TRBV19 and TRBJ2-1, the CDR3 gives the full variable domain: DGGITQSPKYLFRKEGQNVTLSCEQNLNHDAMYWYRQDPGQGLRLIYYSQIVNDFQKGDIAEGYSVSREKKESFPLTVTSAQKNPTAFYLCASRGQGDNEQFFGPGTRLTVL.